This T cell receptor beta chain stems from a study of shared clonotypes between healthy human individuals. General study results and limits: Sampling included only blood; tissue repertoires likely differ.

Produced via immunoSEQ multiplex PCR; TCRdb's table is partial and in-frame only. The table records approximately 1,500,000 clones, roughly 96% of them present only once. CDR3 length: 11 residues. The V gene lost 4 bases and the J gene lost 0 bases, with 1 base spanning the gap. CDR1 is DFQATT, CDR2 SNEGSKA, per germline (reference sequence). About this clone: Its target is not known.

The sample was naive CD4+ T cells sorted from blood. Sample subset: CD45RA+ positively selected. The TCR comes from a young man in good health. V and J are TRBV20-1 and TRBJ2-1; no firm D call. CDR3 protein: CSATSYNEQFF. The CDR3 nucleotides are TGCAGTGCTACCTCCTACAATGAGCAGTTCTTC.